Following are 22 T cell receptor beta chains from one sample sequenced in a study of blood T cell repertoires in COVID-19. Data came from immunoSEQ multiplex PCR; TCRdb stores just in-frame clones and leaves some out. The sample lists more than 150,000 clones; 87% were seen once. Sequencing input: peripheral blood. The receptors derive from a man between 35 and 55 years old with active or convalescent COVID-19.

The gene calls are TRBV27 and TRBJ1-4; 7 bases match TRBD1. Germline CDR1 is MNHEY and CDR2 is SMNVEV (reference sequence). After removal of 6 bases from V and 3 bases from J, the junction contained 7 bases not matched to a gene. The CDR3 sequence is 15 residues long. CDR3 coding DNA: TGTGCCAGCAGGCCGGAGGGGGCGGCTAATGAAAAACTGTTTTTT. Translation gives CASRPEGAANEKLFF.

This sequence joins TRBV2 and TRBJ1-1; unclear D gene. The CDR3 length is 14 residues. V lost 4 bases to trimming and J lost 1 base, with 10 bases between them. The V gene's germline CDR1 is SNHLY and CDR2 FYNNEI. The CDR3 here is CASSVERGNTEAFF. The DNA for the CDR3 is TGTGCCAGCAGTGTGGAGCGGGGGAACACTGAAGCTTTCTTT.

CDR3 nucleotides: TGTGCCAGCATTCCGGAACAGGGCAACTATGGCTACACCTTC. Its translation is CASIPEQGNYGYTF. The chain joins TRBV2 to TRBJ1-2; D is possibly TRBD1 (6 bases). The CDR3 has 14 amino acids. Germline V CDR1 and CDR2: SNHLY, FYNNEI. V was cut by 7 bases and J by 2 bases, with 14 bases left in between.

The V gene is TRBV25-1, the J gene TRBJ1-3; D unclear. V lost 2 bases, J lost 0 bases, and 5 bases lay in between. CDR1 and CDR2 (germline): MGHDK, SYGVNS. The CDR3 is 14 amino acids. The CDR3 region has the DNA TGTGCCAGCAGTGAACGGTCCTCTGGAAACACCATATATTTT. Protein: CASSERSSGNTIYF.

This chain connects TRBV6-5 to TRBJ1-3; 11 bases match TRBD1. The CDR3 totals 15 residues. Germline loops: CDR1 MNHEY, CDR2 SVGAGI. Unmatched junction bases numbered 4, after V lost 4 bases and J lost 5 bases. Written as DNA, the CDR3 is TGTGCCAGCAGTTTAGGACAGGGGGCCAGAAACACCATATATTTT. As protein: CASSLGQGARNTIYF.

This clone was seen only once. The V call is TRBV3-1 (or the pseudogene TRBV3-2), the J call TRBJ2-7; TRBD1 might be the D (5 bases). The V and J ends lost 1 base and 3 bases respectively, with 13 bases between them. Germline V gene data show CDR1 as LGHDT and CDR2 as YNNKEL (reference sequence). The CDR3 is made up of 15 amino acids. The CDR3 reads CASSQGRGFYYEQYF. Here the CDR3 DNA reads TGTGCCAGCAGCCAAGGTAGGGGCTTTTACTACGAGCAGTACTTC.

The J gene is TRBJ2-3, the V gene TRBV29-1, with 11 bases fitting TRBD2. The V segment lost 4 bases and the J segment 8 bases; nucleotides outside the gene matches: 14. Germline-derived CDR1 and CDR2 are SQVTM and ANQGSEA. The CDR3 is made up of 16 amino acids. The CDR3 coding sequence is TGCAGCGTTGGGGGAGGGACTAGCGGTTCTTGGGGTACGCAGTATTTT. Protein sequence: CSVGGGTSGSWGTQYF.

Note on this clone: Within the sample, other DNA sequences also encode this same CDR3. The J gene is TRBJ1-2, the V gene TRBV6-5, with D uncertain. V dropped 0 bases and J dropped 8 bases, with 7 bases sitting between them. Germline assignment: CDR1 MNHEY and CDR2 SVGAGI. This CDR3 contains 12 residues. The CDR3 DNA sequence: TGTGCCAGCAGTTACTCGGGCTACGGCTACACCTTC. It translates to CASSYSGYGYTF.

The chain is built from TRBV27 and TRBJ1-4; weak D call: TRBD1 (6 bases). The CDR3 spans 13 residues. The germline V gene encodes CDR1 MNHEY and CDR2 SMNVEV (reference sequence). V gave up 6 bases and J gave up 7 bases, with 12 bases separating them. Written as DNA, the CDR3 is TGTGCCAGCAGCACAGGGAGGGGTGAAAAACTGTTTTTT. Its protein product is CASSTGRGEKLFF.

The chain employs TRBV10-3 and TRBJ1-2; TRBD1 agrees at 12 bases. The CDR3 is 15 residues long. Germline V gene sequence: CDR1 ENHRY, CDR2 SYGVKD. The V gene end was trimmed by 4 bases and the J gene end by 7 bases; junction bases not matched to a gene: 7. For the CDR3, the DNA is TGTGCCATCAGTGCTCCGGGACAGGGGGCGGCTGGCTACACCTTC. It yields the protein CAISAPGQGAAGYTF.

CDR3 in amino acids: CASSKKDSGGLKAETQYF. The CDR3 DNA sequence: TGTGCCAGCAGTAAGAAAGATAGCGGGGGCCTCAAGGCGGAGACCCAGTACTTC. This chain uses TRBV5-4 with TRBJ2-5; 9 bases fit TRBD2. The CDR3 runs 18 residues. The V gene's germline CDR1 is SGHNT and CDR2 YYREEE (reference sequence). V gave up 5 bases and J gave up 5 bases; unmatched junction bases: 19.

The rearrangement uses TRBV4-3 and TRBJ1-6; no reliable D call. CDR1 LGHNA and CDR2 YSLEER come from the germline V gene. The CDR3 is 15 residues long. V lost 0 bases and J lost 9, with 12 bases in between. CDR3 sequence reads: CASSQEPGKGSPLHF. CDR3 sequence (DNA): TGCGCCAGCAGCCAAGAGCCAGGAAAAGGTTCACCCCTCCACTTT.

This chain joins TRBV18 and TRBJ1-2; D uncertain. The ends were cut back, 3 bases at V and 6 bases at J, with 11 bases in the middle. The CDR3 consists of 13 residues. Per the germline V gene, CDR1 is KGHSH and CDR2 is LQKENI. CDR3: CASSPVQTDGYTF. The CDR3 DNA reads TGTGCCAGCTCACCGGTACAGACGGATGGCTACACCTTC.

This clone appeared many times. Additional DNA sequences in this sample encode the identical CDR3. The V and J genes are TRBV9 and TRBJ2-2; TRBD2 aligns across 10 bases. V lost 0 bases, J lost 4 bases, and 3 bases stayed unmatched. This CDR3 is built from 16 residues. Looked up from germline, CDR1 is SGDLS and CDR2 is YYNGEE. In DNA, the CDR3 is TGTGCCAGCAGCGTAGCTAGCGGGGGCGCCACCGGGGAGCTGTTTTTT. It codes for CASSVASGGATGELFF.

The V gene is TRBV29-1, the J gene TRBJ1-5; D call uncertain. CDR1 and CDR2 from the germline V gene are SQVTM and ANQGSEA. This CDR3 has 13 residues. The germline V and J ends were trimmed by 4 bases and 6 bases, with 13 bases remaining between them. CDR3 coding DNA: TGCAGCGTTGGCCCCGGGAAGGGTCAGCCCCAGCATTTT. Translated: CSVGPGKGQPQHF.

The V call is TRBV29-1, the J call TRBJ2-1; a weak D match, TRBD1 (6 bases). V lost 4 bases to trimming and J lost 2 bases, with 12 bases between them. Looked up from germline, CDR1 is SQVTM and CDR2 is ANQGSEA. The CDR3 has 14 amino acids. In DNA, the CDR3 is TGCAGCGTTGGCAAGGGGGTAGCCTACAATGAGCAGTTCTTC. It is translated as CSVGKGVAYNEQFF.

Turning to this clone: Other DNA sequences in this specimen translate into the identical CDR3. J is TRBJ2-3 and V is TRBV3-1 (or the pseudogene TRBV3-2); D might be TRBD2 (5 bases). Germline lookup yields CDR1 LGHDT and CDR2 YNNKEL (reference sequence). V was shortened by 4 bases and J by 0 bases, with 5 bases between the two germline ends. The CDR3 spans 13 residues. The CDR3 spells CASSRRSTDTQYF. The CDR3 DNA follows: TGTGCCAGCAGCCGGAGGAGCACAGATACGCAGTATTTT.

This clone came up once. This sequence joins TRBV4-3 and TRBJ1-2; a weak D match, TRBD1 (5 bases). Trimming left V 0 bases short and J 4 bases short, with 21 bases between. This CDR3 contains 18 residues. Germline V lookup: CDR1 LGHNA, CDR2 YSLEER. The CDR3 coding sequence is TGCGCCAGCAGCCAAGATCGGGTAGGGGCGATCTCCCGCTATGGCTACACCTTC. Protein sequence: CASSQDRVGAISRYGYTF.

The chain couples TRBV28 to TRBJ1-2; weak D call: TRBD1 (6 bases). CDR1 MDHEN and CDR2 SYDVKM come from the germline V gene. This CDR3 is built from 15 residues. Trimming removed 7 bases from V and 6 bases from J, with 21 bases in between. The CDR3 region has the DNA TGTGCCAGCAACCCCGTGGGGGGGGCGAACCATGGCTACACCTTC. Residues: CASNPVGGANHGYTF.

Concerning this clone: At the DNA level, this CDR3 is encoded by other sequences in the same sample as well. The chain combines TRBV19 with TRBJ1-2; 7 positions agree with TRBD1. Germline V gene data show CDR1 as LNHDA and CDR2 as SQIVND (reference sequence). The junction had 6 bases not matched to a gene; V was cut back by 3 bases and J by 5 bases. The CDR3 runs 14 residues. CDR3 residues: CASSISAGGYGYTF. In nucleotides, the CDR3 is TGTGCCAGTAGTATCTCCGCAGGGGGATATGGCTACACCTTC.

The genes are TRBV6-2 or TRBV6-3 and TRBJ2-7, with 10 positions matching TRBD1. Germline V gene sequence: CDR1 MNHEY, CDR2 SVGEGT. CDR3 length equals 16 residues. With V trimmed by 0 bases and J by 6 bases, 8 bases remained unmatched. The CDR3 DNA reads as TGTGCCAGCAGTTACTCGCTGGGGACAGGGGTGGTCGAGCAGTACTTC. This translates into CASSYSLGTGVVEQYF.

The V and J genes are TRBV23-1 and TRBJ1-2, with D perhaps matching TRBD1 (5 bases). TRBV23-1 is labeled an ORF, and its function is uncertain. The CDR3 extends over 14 amino acids. The V end was cut by 4 bases, the J end by 4 bases, with 13 bases between. The CDR3 region has the DNA TGCGCCAGCAGTCTTCGAAGGGGCAGCTATGGCTACACCTTC. Translation: CASSLRRGSYGYTF.